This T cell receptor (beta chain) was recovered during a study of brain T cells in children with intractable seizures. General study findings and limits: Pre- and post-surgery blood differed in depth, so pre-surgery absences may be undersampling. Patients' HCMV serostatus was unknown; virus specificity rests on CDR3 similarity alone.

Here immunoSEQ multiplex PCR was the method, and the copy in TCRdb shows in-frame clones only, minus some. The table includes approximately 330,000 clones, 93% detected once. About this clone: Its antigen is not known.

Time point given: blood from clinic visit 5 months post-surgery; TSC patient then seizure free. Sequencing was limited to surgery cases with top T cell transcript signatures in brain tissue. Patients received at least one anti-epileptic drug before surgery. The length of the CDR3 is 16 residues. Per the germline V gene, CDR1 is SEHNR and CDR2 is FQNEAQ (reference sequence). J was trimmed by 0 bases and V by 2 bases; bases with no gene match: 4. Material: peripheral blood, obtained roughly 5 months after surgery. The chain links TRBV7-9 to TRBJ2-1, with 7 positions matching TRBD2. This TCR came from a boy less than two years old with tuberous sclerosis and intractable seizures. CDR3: CASSLPRGSSYNEQFF. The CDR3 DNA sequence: TGTGCCAGCAGCTTACCCCGCGGGAGCTCCTACAATGAGCAGTTCTTC.